The 15 T cell receptor beta chains presented below share a single source sample, sequenced in a study of CD8 T cells in Susac syndrome. When the RNA was reverse transcribed, random hexamers were used with an input of 0.5 to 1 ug. TCRdb fed the immunoSEQ multiplex PCR reads into MiXCR, producing one record per CDR3 protein. The table shows some 160,000 distinct CDR3 sequences, with approximately 95% occurring only once. The sequencing input was CD8+ T cells from PBMCs. The receptors were gathered from a human donor with multiple sclerosis.

J is TRBJ2-2 and V is TRBV3-1, with D unclear. Germline CDR1 is LGHDT and CDR2 is YNNKEL (reference sequence). V was cut by 2 bases and J by 1 base, with 2 bases left in between. CDR3 length: 13 amino acids. This CDR3 is CASSQQNTGELFF. CDR3 sequence (DNA): TGTGCCAGCAGCCAACAGAACACCGGGGAGCTGTTTTTT.

The chain uses TRBV4-1 and TRBJ2-7; D gene ambiguous. The germline CDR1 and CDR2 sequences are MGHRA and YSYEKL. The length of the CDR3 is 13 residues. Deletions cut 0 bases from V and 9 bases from J, with 12 bases between. Here the CDR3 reads CASSQEGSPGQYF. The CDR3, as DNA: TGCGCCAGCAGCCAAGAAGGCAGTCCGGGGCAGTACTTC.

The chain's CDR3 is CASSVGPRRDTQYF. DNA of the CDR3: TGTGCCAGCAGTGTGGGGCCCCGGAGAGATACGCAGTATTTT. The chain employs TRBV12-3 or TRBV12-4 and TRBJ2-3; D perhaps matches TRBD1 (5 bases). CDR3 size: 14 residues. The germline V and J ends were trimmed by 5 bases and 5 bases, with 14 bases remaining between them.

The chain uses TRBV7-6 and TRBJ2-7; D call uncertain. The CDR3 covers 14 residues. V lost 6 bases and J 3 bases, leaving 15 bases between the germline ends. In germline, CDR1 is SGHVS, CDR2 FNYEAQ. The CDR3 sequence: CASSRQDPYYEQYF. The CDR3 DNA follows: TGTGCCAGCAGTCGCCAGGATCCTTACTACGAGCAGTACTTC.

V and J are TRBV12-3 or TRBV12-4 and TRBJ1-5; D is uncertain. The CDR3 contains 12 residues. Trimming took 5 bases from V and 7 from J, leaving 9 bases between them. CDR3 sequence: CASSKPVQPQHF. The CDR3 region has the DNA TGTGCCAGCAGTAAACCGGTACAGCCCCAGCATTTT.

The chain combines TRBV9 with TRBJ2-2; D gene uncertain. CDR3 length equals 13 residues. Trimming took 1 base from V and 5 from J, leaving 6 bases between them. From germline, CDR1 is SGDLS and CDR2 YYNGEE. This CDR3 is CASSVMATGELFF. CDR3 coding DNA: TGTGCCAGCAGCGTAATGGCAACCGGGGAGCTGTTTTTT. Full variable domain (outside the CDR3, taken from reference TRBV9 and TRBJ2-2): DSGVTQTPKHLITATGQRVTLRCSPRSGDLSVYWYQQSLDQGLQFLIQYYNGEERAKGNILERFSAQQFPDLHSELNLSSLELGDSALYFCASSVMATGELFFGEGSRLTVL.

This chain's CDR3 is CASSPPTKVGQLFF. The CDR3 coding sequence is TGTGCCAGCAGCCCCCCCACGAAGGTCGGACAACTGTTTTTT. The chain links TRBV11-2 to TRBJ1-4; D is ambiguous. The CDR3 sequence is 14 residues long. The V and J ends lost 5 bases and 12 bases respectively, with 19 bases between them. CDR1 SGHAT and CDR2 FQNNGV come from the germline V gene.

The chain uses TRBV12-3 or TRBV12-4 and TRBJ1-2; 7 nucleotides agree with TRBD1. The CDR3 runs to 15 residues. Trimming removed 2 bases from V and 6 bases from J; junction bases left unmatched: 9. The CDR3 DNA reads TGTGCCAGCAGTTTAACACCTAGGGGGCTGGATGGCTACACCTTC. It specifies CASSLTPRGLDGYTF.

V and J are TRBV29-1 and TRBJ1-2; TRBD1 might be the D (6 bases). Trimming took 8 bases from V and 3 from J, leaving 16 bases between them. Germline V gene data show CDR1 as SQVTM and CDR2 as ANQGSEA. The CDR3 sequence is 13 residues long. CDR3 amino acids: CSSLGEGDYGYTF. CDR3 nucleotides: TGCAGCTCCCTCGGTGAGGGGGACTATGGCTACACCTTC.

This clonotype has a handful of counts. V and J are TRBV6-6 and TRBJ2-2; D is ambiguous. CDR1 and CDR2 from the germline V gene are MNHNY and SVGAGI (reference sequence). The germline V and J ends were trimmed by 3 bases and 7 bases, with 3 bases remaining between them. The CDR3 is 11 residues long. The CDR3 reads CASSYGGELFF. CDR3 nucleotide sequence: TGTGCCAGCAGTTATGGCGGGGAGCTGTTTTTT.

The chain employs TRBV4-1 and TRBJ2-7, with D possibly TRBD1 on 6 matching bases. With 2 bases removed from V and 3 bases from J, the gap between germline ends came to 14 bases. The CDR3 runs 15 residues. Per germline, CDR1 MGHRA and CDR2 YSYEKL. The CDR3 sequence: CASSQRTRTDYEQYF. As DNA, the CDR3 is TGCGCCAGCAGCCAAAGGACGAGGACAGACTACGAGCAGTACTTC.

The genes are TRBV7-9 and TRBJ2-2; 12 positions agree with TRBD1. After removal of 5 bases from V and 3 bases from J, the junction contained 7 bases not matched to a gene. Germline values: CDR1 SEHNR, CDR2 FQNEAQ (reference sequence). CDR3 size: 17 residues. CDR3 coding DNA: TGTGCCAGCAGCAAGGGACAGGGGGCGTCGGACACCGGGGAGCTGTTTTTT. Translated: CASSKGQGASDTGELFF.

The chain joins TRBV9 to TRBJ2-3; 12 bases are shared with TRBD2. There are 16 residues in the CDR3. CDR1 and CDR2 (germline): SGDLS, YYNGEE. Losses at the gene ends were 4 bases for V and 2 bases for J; bases not matched to a gene: 5. CDR3 nucleotide sequence: TGTGCCAGCAGCCCTCGGACTAGCGGGACCACAGATACGCAGTATTTT. It yields the protein CASSPRTSGTTDTQYF.

This clonotype was seen just once. The chain uses TRBV27 and TRBJ1-1; D not certain. V lost 2 bases, J lost 2 bases, and 9 bases lay in between. This CDR3 has 14 residues. Germline CDR1 reads MNHEY; CDR2 reads SMNVEV (reference sequence). CDR3 coding DNA: TGTGCCAGCAGTTTAAACGGGATCAACACTGAAGCTTTCTTT. Amino acids: CASSLNGINTEAFF.

The rearrangement uses TRBV5-1 and TRBJ1-1; 8 bases are shared with TRBD1. The CDR3 totals 14 residues. Germline V gives CDR1 SGHRS, CDR2 YFSETQ. With 5 bases clipped from V and 5 bases from J, the junction kept 8 bases outside the gene matches. The CDR3 loop reads CASSLIRGRTEAFF. The DNA for the CDR3 is TGCGCCAGCAGTCTTATCAGGGGGCGGACTGAAGCTTTCTTT.